The 21 T cell receptor beta chains presented below share a single source sample, sequenced in a study of patients and donors after allogeneic stem cell transplantation. TCRdb independently ran MiXCR on the RT-PCR reads; one entry per CDR3 protein. The data hold 190,000 or so distinct CDR3 sequences, with 35% to 45% observed a single time. The sample taken for sequencing was blood, either unsorted or a sorted T cell fraction (not recorded which). These receptors were collected from a human donor who was either an allogeneic HSCT recipient or a stem cell or donor lymphocyte infusion donor (not recorded which). It is not recorded whose cells these are; they may come from a transplant donor.

The chain uses TRBV25-1 and TRBJ2-1; tentative D call: TRBD1 (8 bases). Germline loops: CDR1 MGHDK, CDR2 SYGVNS. The CDR3 totals 17 residues. V shed 1 base and J shed 5 bases, with 18 bases lying between them. The CDR3 sequence: CASSESPSTGGDNEQFF. The DNA of the CDR3 is TGTGCCAGCAGTGAATCCCCTTCCACAGGGGGGGACAATGAGCAGTTCTTC. Looking up the rest from reference TRBV25-1 and TRBJ2-1 gives the full variable domain: EADIYQTPRYLVIGTGKKITLECSQTMGHDKMYWYQQDPGMELHLIHYSYGVNSTEKGDLSSESTVSRIRTEHFPLTLESARPSHTSQYLCASSESPSTGGDNEQFFGPGTRLTVL.

V usage is TRBV5-1 and J usage is TRBJ2-6; D is perhaps TRBD2 (5 bases). Germline values: CDR1 SGHRS, CDR2 YFSETQ. The CDR3 totals 14 residues. Between the trimmed V and J ends, which lost 7 bases and 4 bases, there was a span of 12 bases. In nucleotides, the CDR3 is TGCGCCAGCGAATCGGGGTCCGGGGCCAACGTCCTGACTTTC. Its translation: CASESGSGANVLTF.

The chain has TRBV12-3 or TRBV12-4 and TRBJ2-3; D is uncertain. The CDR3 sequence is 13 residues long. V was trimmed by 6 bases and J by 2 bases, leaving 9 bases between them. CDR3 nucleotides: TGTGCCAGCAGGCCACCATCCACAGATACGCAGTATTTT. This gives the protein CASRPPSTDTQYF.

The rearrangement uses TRBV6-2 or TRBV6-3 and TRBJ2-5; D possibly matches TRBD1 or TRBD2 (6 bases each). Germline CDR1 is MNHEY and CDR2 is SVGEGT. V was shortened by 4 bases and J by 2 bases, with 8 bases between the two germline ends. The CDR3 extends over 13 amino acids. The CDR3 is CASSWRGQETQYF. The CDR3 bases are TGTGCCAGCAGTTGGAGGGGGCAAGAGACCCAGTACTTC.

The chain uses TRBV20-1 and TRBJ2-4; no firm D call. Trimming removed 5 bases at V and 7 bases at J, with 9 bases between. CDR1 and CDR2 from the germline V gene are DFQATT and SNEGSKA (reference sequence). This CDR3 contains 11 residues. Here the CDR3 DNA reads TGCAGTGCTGTAATCAGGAACATTCAGTACTTC. The encoded protein is CSAVIRNIQYF.

The chain employs TRBV10-3 and TRBJ1-1, with a weak D call TRBD1 (6 bases). V shed 5 bases and J shed 3 bases, with 10 bases lying between them. Germline V gene sequence: CDR1 ENHRY, CDR2 SYGVKD. The CDR3 contains 13 residues. This CDR3 reads CAISTGRDTEAFF. The CDR3 DNA reads as TGTGCCATCAGTACAGGGAGGGACACTGAAGCTTTCTTT.

The rearrangement uses TRBV29-1 and TRBJ2-3; D is uncertain. Germline CDR1 SQVTM, CDR2 ANQGSEA. V dropped 1 base and J dropped 0 bases, with 5 bases sitting between them. The CDR3 loop spans 13 amino acids. CDR3 nucleotide sequence: TGCAGCGTTGAAGTGCCAAGCACAGATACGCAGTATTTT. Its translation: CSVEVPSTDTQYF.

A few counts support this clonotype. The chain couples TRBV6-6 to TRBJ1-2; TRBD1 matches 9 bases. The CDR3 is made up of 14 amino acids. V dropped 6 bases and J dropped 4; count of bases not matched to a gene: 6. CDR1 and CDR2 (germline): MNHNY, SVGAGI (reference sequence). This CDR3 reads CASSSTGGFYGYTF. The CDR3 coding sequence is TGTGCCAGCAGCTCGACAGGGGGGTTCTATGGCTACACCTTC.

This clonotype was seen once. The chain is built from TRBV4-2 and TRBJ1-1; 8 bases line up with TRBD1. This CDR3 region has 15 residues. Germline CDR1 reads LGHNA; CDR2 reads YNFKEQ. V lost 2 bases and J lost 4; bases outside the gene matches: 6. CDR3 coding DNA: TGTGCCAGCAGCCAAACGGACAGGGAAGGCACTGAAGCTTTCTTT. Translation: CASSQTDREGTEAFF.

This chain links TRBV21-1 with TRBJ2-5; the DNA was not compared with TRBD2, the D call given in the table. TRBV21-1 is labeled a pseudogene. The CDR3 has 14 residues. CDR3 sequence: CASSSEGRLKTQYF. In DNA form, the CDR3 reads TGTGCCAGCAGCTCAGAGGGCAGATTAAAGACCCAGTACTTC.

This clonotype was seen only a few times. The chain couples TRBV6-5 to TRBJ2-5; 7 bases are shared with TRBD2. After removal of 6 bases from V and 7 bases from J, the junction contained 11 bases not matched to a gene. The CDR3 consists of 14 residues. CDR1 MNHEY and CDR2 SVGAGI come from the germline V gene. The CDR3 sequence is CASSVYAGEGTQYF. CDR3 nucleotide sequence: TGTGCCAGCAGCGTATATGCCGGGGAGGGGACCCAGTACTTC.

This chain links TRBV6-5 with TRBJ2-3; a weak D match, TRBD2 (6 bases). Deletions cut 4 bases from V and 3 bases from J, with 17 bases between. The germline CDR1 and CDR2 sequences are MNHEY and SVGAGI. The CDR3 contains 16 residues. CDR3 region: CASSLAGTSYTDTQYF. CDR3 bases: TGTGCCAGCAGTTTGGCCGGGACTTCTTATACAGATACGCAGTATTTT.

The CDR3 region has the DNA TGTGCCAGCAGCCCCGGACAGGGAAAGGCCGGGGAGCTGTTTTTT. Translation gives CASSPGQGKAGELFF. The chain is built from TRBV7-7 and TRBJ2-2; TRBD1 agrees at 8 bases. CDR1 is SSHAT, CDR2 FNYEAQ, per germline (reference sequence). The CDR3 has 15 amino acids. J was trimmed by 6 bases and V by 5 bases; bases with no gene match: 8.

The genes are TRBV21-1 and TRBJ1-2; the table's D call of TRBD1 was not tested on the DNA. TRBV21-1 is an annotated pseudogene. The CDR3 has 14 amino acids. The CDR3 nucleotides read TGTGCCAGCACCTCACCGGGACAGCACTATGGCTACACCTTC. Protein sequence: CASTSPGQHYGYTF.

V is TRBV6-2 or TRBV6-3 and J is TRBJ1-1; TRBD1 matches 8 bases. The germline V gene has CDR1 MNHEY and CDR2 SVGEGT. The CDR3 contains 16 residues. V lost 5 bases, J lost 7 bases, and 15 bases stayed unmatched. The CDR3 sequence: CASSPLTRTGSIEAFF. The CDR3 DNA reads TGTGCCAGCAGTCCCTTGACCCGGACAGGGAGTATTGAAGCTTTCTTT.

This sequence joins TRBV28 and TRBJ2-1, with D perhaps matching TRBD1 (6 bases). The ends were cut back, 2 bases at V and 1 base at J, with 9 bases in the middle. CDR1 is MDHEN, CDR2 SYDVKM, per germline. This CDR3 is built from 15 residues. In DNA form, the CDR3 reads TGTGCCAGCAGTTTAAGACAGGTTTCCTACAATGAGCAGTTCTTC. Translation gives CASSLRQVSYNEQFF.

The gene calls are TRBV27 and TRBJ2-7; D not resolved. CDR1 is MNHEY and CDR2 is SMNVEV in the germline V gene (reference sequence). V lost 5 bases, J lost 3 bases, and 11 bases lay in between. This CDR3 contains 13 residues. CDR3: CASSPYPFYEQYF. The DNA of the CDR3 is TGTGCCAGCAGTCCCTATCCCTTCTACGAGCAGTACTTC.

This chain connects TRBV27 to TRBJ2-7; D gene uncertain. The CDR3 covers 13 residues. The ends were cut back, 2 bases at V and 4 bases at J, with 9 bases in the middle. Germline V CDR1 and CDR2: MNHEY, SMNVEV (reference sequence). The CDR3 nucleotides are TGTGCCAGCAGTTTAGGCCCGGAATACGAGCAGTACTTC. Translating gives CASSLGPEYEQYF.

This clonotype was counted a few times. The rearrangement uses TRBV6-6 and TRBJ2-5; 10 bases map to TRBD2. Unmatched junction bases numbered 7, after V lost 3 bases and J lost 3 bases. The CDR3 runs 16 residues. Germline CDR1 and CDR2: MNHNY and SVGAGI (reference sequence). CDR3: CASSYERGGSKETQYF. The CDR3 DNA is TGTGCCAGCAGTTATGAGCGGGGGGGCTCCAAAGAGACCCAGTACTTC.

V is TRBV5-1 and J is TRBJ1-1; perhaps TRBD1 as D (5 bases). Germline-derived CDR1 and CDR2 are SGHRS and YFSETQ. This CDR3 spans 16 amino acids. Trimming pared 1 base from V and 2 bases from J, leaving 15 bases between. The CDR3 DNA reads as TGCGCCAGCAGCTTGAGCCCCGACAGAGCCAACACTGAAGCTTTCTTT. This gives the protein CASSLSPDRANTEAFF.

This clonotype appeared a few times. V and J are TRBV4-3 and TRBJ1-6; 9 bases are shared with TRBD1. The V gene end was trimmed by 0 bases and the J gene end by 15 bases; junction bases not matched to a gene: 15. Germline loops: CDR1 LGHNA, CDR2 YSLEER. The CDR3 is 17 amino acids. In DNA form, the CDR3 reads TGCGCCAGCAGCCAAGATCGGGAGGGACAGGGCCTTAGGTACCTCCACTTT. Amino acids: CASSQDREGQGLRYLHF.